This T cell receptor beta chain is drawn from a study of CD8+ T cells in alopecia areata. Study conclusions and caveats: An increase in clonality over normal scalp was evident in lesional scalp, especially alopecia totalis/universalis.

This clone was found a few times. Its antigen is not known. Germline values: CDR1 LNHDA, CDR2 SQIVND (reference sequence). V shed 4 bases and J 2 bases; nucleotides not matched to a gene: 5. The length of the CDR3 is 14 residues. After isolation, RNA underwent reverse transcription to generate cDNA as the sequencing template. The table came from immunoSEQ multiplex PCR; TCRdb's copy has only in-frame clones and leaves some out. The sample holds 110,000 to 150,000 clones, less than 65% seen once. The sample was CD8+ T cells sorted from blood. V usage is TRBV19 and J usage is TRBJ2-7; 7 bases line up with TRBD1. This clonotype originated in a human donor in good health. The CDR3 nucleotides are TGTGCCAGTAGTACCTGGGACAGCGCCTACGAGCAGTACTTC. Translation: CASSTWDSAYEQYF.